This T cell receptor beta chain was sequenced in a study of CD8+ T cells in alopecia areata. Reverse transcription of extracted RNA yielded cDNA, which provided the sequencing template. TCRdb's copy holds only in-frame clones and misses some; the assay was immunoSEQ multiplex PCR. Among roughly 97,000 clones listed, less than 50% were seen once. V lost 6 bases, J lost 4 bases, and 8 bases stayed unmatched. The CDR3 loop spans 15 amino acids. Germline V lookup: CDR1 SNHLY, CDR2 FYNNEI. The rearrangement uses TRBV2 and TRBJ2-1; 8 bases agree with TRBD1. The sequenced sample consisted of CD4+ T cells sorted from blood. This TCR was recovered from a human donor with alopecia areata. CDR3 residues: CASRAGTGLYNEQFF. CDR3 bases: TGTGCCAGCAGGGCCGGGACAGGCTTATACAATGAGCAGTTCTTC.